Described below is a single TCR beta chain sequence and its context. Antigen unknown. This sample was included in a study of cytomegalovirus exposure and HLA in healthy donors. General study results and limits: Being productive about 90% or about 30% of the time was typical of most TCR beta V segments in an earlier analysis.

Primers included in the PCR were 60 Vbeta and 13 Jbeta primers. Only in-frame clones appear in the TCRdb table, and some are missing; sequencing was by immunoSEQ multiplex PCR. The table lists under 200,000 clones, 80% of them singletons. The V gene end was trimmed by 0 bases and the J gene end by 4 bases; junction bases not matched to a gene: 2. Per the germline V gene, CDR1 is SGHRS and CDR2 is YFSETQ. The CDR3 covers 14 residues. This clonotype originated in a woman between 45 and 60 years old in good health and CMV-seropositive. This sequence joins TRBV5-1 and TRBJ1-2, with TRBD1 matching 8 bases. Sequencing was performed on PBMCs. CDR3 sequence reads: CASSLEQGVYGYTF. The CDR3 nucleotides are TGCGCCAGCAGCTTGGAACAGGGGGTCTATGGCTACACCTTC.